This TCR beta chain originates from a study of OX40 agonist ivuxolimab in advanced cancers. Data came from immunoSEQ multiplex PCR; TCRdb stores just in-frame clones and leaves some out. The sample contains some 40,000 clones, around 90% of which appear only once. Germline V gives CDR1 LGHNA, CDR2 YNFKEQ. V was cut by 0 bases and J by 7 bases, with 16 bases left in between. This CDR3 spans 16 amino acids. Note on this clone: Its antigen is still unknown.

Study results and limitations: Which antigen the expanded peripheral T cells recognized is unknown.

The sequence was obtained from an adult with an advanced solid tumor such as melanoma, head and neck, liver or kidney cancer. The sample in question was CD4+ or CD8+ T cells sorted from blood, obtained in a trial of the OX40 agonist ivuxolimab. J is TRBJ2-1 and V is TRBV4-2, with D possibly matching TRBD2 (7 bases). The CDR3: CASSQDRGGAPNEQFF. The CDR3 DNA sequence: TGTGCCAGCAGCCAAGATAGGGGGGGCGCACCAAATGAGCAGTTCTTC.